The source of this T cell receptor beta chain is a study of cytomegalovirus exposure and HLA in healthy donors. Study information: As released early, the data held 70 million to 95 million unique TCRs from HLA-typed donors. Study results and limitations: TCR beta V segments were, for the most part, productive about 87% or about 30% of the time in an earlier analysis. Association with HLA alleles at 0.05 false discovery rate was found for about 17,000 TCR beta sequences in a later analysis. In a later analysis, TCR association rates varied by HLA locus: DRB1 most, HLA-C fewest.

The PCR contained 60 Vbeta and 13 Jbeta primers. The repertoire was sequenced with immunoSEQ multiplex PCR; TCRdb's copy has only in-frame clones and lacks some. The data hold roughly 170,000 clones, with about 80% observed a single time. A note on this clone: Its specificity is not known.

Germline loops: CDR1 MNHEY, CDR2 SVGAGI. The CDR3 is 15 amino acids. Trimming pared 0 bases from V and 4 bases from J, leaving 12 bases between. Material: PBMCs. The chain carries TRBV6-5 and TRBJ1-1, with D perhaps TRBD1 (6 bases). This clonotype originated in a man aged 25 to 40 in good health and CMV-seropositive. CDR3: CASSYSAGAVTEAFF. CDR3 nucleotides: TGTGCCAGCAGTTACTCGGCGGGGGCGGTCACTGAAGCTTTCTTT.